These T cell receptor beta chains were read from a single sample in a study of CD8 T cells in Susac syndrome. TCRdb itself ran the immunoSEQ multiplex PCR reads through MiXCR, one entry per CDR3 protein. The table has fewer than 80,000 distinct CDR3 sequences, just under 95% seen once. Sequencing was done on a sample of CD8+ T cells from PBMCs. Source of these receptors: a human donor in good health. Both conserved end residues are part of each CDR3. A D gene is named only where the DNA matches it firmly. Size is stated for part of the rows, as once, few or many counts, or as a class when the clone is expanded.

>TRBD2|TRBJ2-1|-|TRBV5-1
TGCGCCAGCAGCTGGGGACTAGCGGGGATAGTAAGGAATGAGCAGTTCTTC
CASSWGLAGIVRNEQFF
>-|TRBJ2-2|-|TRBV6-2/TRBV6-3
TGTGCCAGCAGTTACTCCGTGGGGACCGGGGAGCTGTTTTTT
CASSYSVGTGELFF
>-|TRBJ1-5|once|TRBV12-3/TRBV12-4
TGTGCCAGCAGTTTCAACAGCAATCAGCCCCAGCATTTT
CASSFNSNQPQHF
>-|TRBJ2-7|-|TRBV2
TGTGCCAGCAGTGAAGGAATTGGCCTCGAGCAGTACTTC
CASSEGIGLEQYF
>-|TRBJ1-5|-|TRBV30
TGTGCCTGGACCGGAGCTAGCAATCAGCCCCAGCATTTT
CAWTGASNQPQHF
>-|TRBJ2-7|-|TRBV7-6
TGTGCCAGTTCCACCTCAGAGCTCGGGGAGCAGTACTTC
CASSTSELGEQYF
>-|TRBJ2-1|-|TRBV3-1
TGTGCCAGCAGCCCCGGGAAGAACAATGAGCAGTTCTTC
CASSPGKNNEQFF
>TRBD2|TRBJ2-3|once|TRBV4-3
TGCGCCAGCAGCCAAGATACACCCAGCGGGGAAACAGATACGCAGTATTTT
CASSQDTPSGETDTQYF
>-|TRBJ1-2|-|TRBV27
TGTGCCAGCAGTTCCGTAGGGGGAGGGACCTATGGCTACACCTTC
CASSSVGGGTYGYTF
>TRBD2|TRBJ2-3|-|TRBV20-1
TGCAGTGCTGACGGGGGGGGAGGGGATACGCAGTATTTT
CSADGGGGDTQYF
>-|TRBJ1-4|-|TRBV11-2
TGTGCCAGCAGCTTAGGTCTGCGTGAAAAACTGTTTTTT
CASSLGLREKLFF
>-|TRBJ1-4|-|TRBV4-3
TGCGCCAGCAGCCAAGAAGAGGAGAGGGAGAGGGAAAAACTGTTTTTT
CASSQEEEREREKLFF
>-|TRBJ2-2|-|TRBV4-3
TGCGCCAGCAGCCAAGATTGGGGCGGGGCCGGGGAGCTGTTTTTT
CASSQDWGGAGELFF
>-|TRBJ2-3|few|TRBV12-3/TRBV12-4
TGTGCCAGCAGCGTAAGTTTTCGGGGCACAGATACGCAGTATTTT
CASSVSFRGTDTQYF
>-|TRBJ2-5|-|TRBV27
TGTGCCAGCAGTTTATCGGGGGAGACCCAGTACTTC
CASSLSGETQYF
>-|TRBJ2-3|few|TRBV9
TGTGCCAGCAGCCCCCAGGGATACACAGATACGCAGTATTTT
CASSPQGYTDTQYF
>TRBD2|TRBJ2-5|-|TRBV29-1
TGCAGCCTTGCGGGGGGCAACCAAGAGACCCAGTACTTC
CSLAGGNQETQYF
>-|TRBJ1-5|-|TRBV2
TGTGCCAGCAGTGAGGCAGGGCGGGAGCATTTT
CASSEAGREHF
>-|TRBJ2-1|-|TRBV19
TGTGCCAGTAGTATAGTGAGGGACAATGAGCAGTTCTTC
CASSIVRDNEQFF
>-|TRBJ2-2|-|TRBV7-9
TGTGCCAGCAGCTTTGGGGGTTCGGAGCTGTTTTTT
CASSFGGSELFF
>-|TRBJ1-6|-|TRBV7-9
TGTGCCAGCAGCTCGGACCTGAGTTCACCCCTCCACTTT
CASSSDLSSPLHF
>-|TRBJ1-2|-|TRBV7-9
TGTGCCAGCAGCTTCCCAGGATCCTATGGCTACACCTTC
CASSFPGSYGYTF
>-|TRBJ1-5|-|TRBV27
TGTGCCAGTTCGGGGGGACCTCGGAACGGCCAGCATTTT
CASSGGPRNGQHF
>-|TRBJ2-1|-|TRBV6-5
TGTGCCAGCACCGTGGGGACCCCCTACAATGAGCAGTTCTTC
CASTVGTPYNEQFF
>-|TRBJ1-1|once|TRBV7-9
TGTGCCAGCAGTGGGAGAGGAGGGGCGAACACTGAAGCTTTCTTT
CASSGRGGANTEAFF
>TRBD1|TRBJ2-7|once|TRBV5-1
TGCGCCAGCAGCTGGCGGACAGGGGGATACGAGCAGTACTTC
CASSWRTGGYEQYF
>-|TRBJ1-5|-|TRBV27
TGTGCCAGCAGTTACGGGGTCAATCAGCCCCAGCATTTT
CASSYGVNQPQHF